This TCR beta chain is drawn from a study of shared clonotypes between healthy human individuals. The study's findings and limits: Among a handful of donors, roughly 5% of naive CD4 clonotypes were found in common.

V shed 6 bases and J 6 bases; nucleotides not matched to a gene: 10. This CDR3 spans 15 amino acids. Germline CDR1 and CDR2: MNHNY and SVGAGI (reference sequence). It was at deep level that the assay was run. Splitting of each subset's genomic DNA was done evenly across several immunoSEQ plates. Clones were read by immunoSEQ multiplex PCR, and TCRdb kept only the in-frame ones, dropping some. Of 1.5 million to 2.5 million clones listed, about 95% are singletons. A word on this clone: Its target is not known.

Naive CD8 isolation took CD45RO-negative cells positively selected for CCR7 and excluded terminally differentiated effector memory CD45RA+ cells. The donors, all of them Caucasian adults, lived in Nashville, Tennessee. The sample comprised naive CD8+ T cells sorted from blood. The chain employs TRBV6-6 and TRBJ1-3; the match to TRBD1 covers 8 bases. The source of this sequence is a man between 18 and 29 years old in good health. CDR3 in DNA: TGTGCCAGCAGCCAAGACAGGGGAGGAGAAAACACCATATATTTT. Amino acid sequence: CASSQDRGGENTIYF.